This TCR beta chain was recovered during a study of T-cell reconstitution after alpha-beta-depleted transplantation in children. The authors prepared the TCRbeta library with unique molecular identifiers. MiXCR, applied by TCRdb to the PCR reads, yields one record per CDR3 protein. The profile shows over 200,000 distinct CDR3 sequences, around 10% of them singletons. The sample holds many counts of this clonotype. This CDR3 contains 18 residues. CDR1 is LGHDT and CDR2 is YNNKEL in the germline V gene (reference sequence). The V segment lost 0 bases and the J segment 4 bases; nucleotides outside the gene matches: 8.

The J gene is TRBJ2-6, the V gene TRBV3-1; TRBD1 matches at 8 bases. Here the sequenced sample was PBMCs from the stem cell graft donor, taken from the stem cell graft. The source of this sequence is a human donor who donated a stem cell graft to a child with acute lymphoblastic leukemia. This CDR3 is CASSQEGRGHLGANVLTF. CDR3 DNA: TGTGCCAGCAGCCAAGAGGGCAGGGGGCATCTGGGGGCCAACGTCCTGACTTTC.